This entry describes one TCR beta chain. Its target is not known. V was pared by 3 bases and J by 1 base, with 14 bases between. CDR3 length equals 16 residues. Germline V gives CDR1 SGDLS, CDR2 YYNGEE. These data are taken from a study of vaccination effects on CD4 cells after COVID-19. Under the ViraFEST assay, PBMC were stimulated with viral peptide pools so that antigen-specific CD4+ T cells expanded. Sequencing was performed afterwards. Subsequent to a culture period of about ten days, CD4+ T cells were isolated. Convalescent patients had PCR-confirmed SARS-CoV-2 infection between March and December 2020. The data were produced by immunoSEQ multiplex PCR, yet TCRdb's version contains in-frame clones alone and is incomplete. The sample lists approximately 30,000 clones; about 69% were seen once.

Sequencing used CD4+ T cells from PBMCs cultured with a peptide pool, obtained before COVID-19 vaccination. The rearrangement links TRBV9 to TRBJ2-1, with D possibly being TRBD2 (7 bases). The clonotype was recovered from a human donor who had a prior SARS-CoV-2 infection. CDR3 in DNA: TGTGCCAGCAGCGGGCAAGGGGGAGGGTCCTACAATGAGCAGTTCTTC. It codes for CASSGQGGGSYNEQFF.